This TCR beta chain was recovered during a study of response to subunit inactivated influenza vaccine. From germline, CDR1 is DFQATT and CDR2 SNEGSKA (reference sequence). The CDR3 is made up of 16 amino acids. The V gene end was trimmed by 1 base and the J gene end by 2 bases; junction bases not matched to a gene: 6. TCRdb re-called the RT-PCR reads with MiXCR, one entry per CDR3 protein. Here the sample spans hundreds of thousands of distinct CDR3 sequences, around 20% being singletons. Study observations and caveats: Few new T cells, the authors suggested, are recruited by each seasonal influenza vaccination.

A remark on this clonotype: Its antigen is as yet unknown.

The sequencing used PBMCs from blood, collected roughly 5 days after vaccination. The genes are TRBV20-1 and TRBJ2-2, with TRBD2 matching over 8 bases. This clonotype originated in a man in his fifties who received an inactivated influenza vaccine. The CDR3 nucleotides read TGCAGTGCTAGAGGTCCTAGCGGGTTTAACACCGGGGAGCTGTTTTTT. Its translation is CSARGPSGFNTGELFF.